Shown below are 32 T cell receptor beta chains from a single sample sequenced in a study of blood T cell repertoires in COVID-19. The data were produced by immunoSEQ multiplex PCR, yet TCRdb's version contains in-frame clones alone and is incomplete. Among 55,000 to 70,000 clones listed, approximately 80% were seen once. The sample comprised peripheral blood. These receptor sequences come from a woman aged 80 or over with acute or convalescent COVID-19.

As for this clone: This CDR3 is also generated by other DNA sequences in the sample. The genes are TRBV5-1 and TRBJ1-2; 11 bases agree with TRBD1. This CDR3 is 15 amino acids long. V trimming: 3 bases; J trimming: 4 bases; junction bases outside the gene matches: 5. Germline CDR1 SGHRS, CDR2 YFSETQ. CDR3 coding DNA: TGCGCCAGCAGCTCTTCCGGGACAGGGGGCTATGGCTACACCTTC. This gives the protein CASSSSGTGGYGYTF.

There are a few counts of this clone. The rearrangement links TRBV9 to TRBJ1-4; no clear D gene. The CDR3 contains 15 residues. From germline, CDR1 is SGDLS and CDR2 YYNGEE. V gave up 4 bases and J gave up 7 bases, with 17 bases separating them. The CDR3 DNA reads as TGTGCCAGCAGCCCGACGGGAGAGCGTTCTGAAAAACTGTTTTTT. Amino acid sequence: CASSPTGERSEKLFF.

This chain connects TRBV7-8 to TRBJ2-3, with D maybe TRBD2 (5 bases). The CDR3 sequence is 16 residues long. V was shortened by 4 bases and J by 1 base, with 15 bases between the two germline ends. Germline assignment: CDR1 SGHVS and CDR2 FQNEAQ. CDR3 protein: CASSSAISGGTDTQYF. The CDR3 nucleotides are TGTGCCAGCAGCTCGGCGATAAGCGGAGGCACAGATACGCAGTATTTT.

The chain couples TRBV24-1 to TRBJ2-1, with a tentative D call TRBD2 (7 bases). The V gene's germline CDR1 is KGHDR and CDR2 SFDVKD. This CDR3 comprises 13 residues. V gave up 8 bases and J gave up 4 bases, with 11 bases separating them. CDR3 amino acids: CATKGGLYNEQFF. DNA for the CDR3: TGTGCCACCAAGGGGGGGCTTTACAATGAGCAGTTCTTC.

V is TRBV18 and J is TRBJ2-3; D is perhaps TRBD2 (5 bases). The CDR3 spans 17 residues. V lost 2 bases to trimming and J lost 1 base, with 16 bases between them. In germline, CDR1 is KGHSH, CDR2 LQKENI. CDR3 amino acids: CASSPTRGLSGTDTQYF. The CDR3 coding sequence is TGTGCCAGCTCACCAACTAGAGGCCTGAGCGGCACAGATACGCAGTATTTT.

V usage is TRBV7-6 and J usage is TRBJ1-2; D is possibly TRBD1 (5 bases). CDR3 length: 11 residues. V was trimmed by 8 bases and J by 5 bases, leaving 9 bases between them. The germline V gene encodes CDR1 SGHVS and CDR2 FNYEAQ. The CDR3 DNA reads as TGTGCCAGCTGGGGCAGTTATGGCTACACCTTC. It translates to CASWGSYGYTF.

This sequence joins TRBV5-4 and TRBJ2-7, with 11 nucleotides matching TRBD1. V shed 4 bases, J shed 6 bases, and the junction held 9 bases outside the gene matches. The CDR3 extends over 15 amino acids. From germline, CDR1 is SGHNT and CDR2 YYREEE (reference sequence). The CDR3 here is CASSDPRTGGGEQYF. In DNA form, the CDR3 reads TGTGCCAGCAGCGACCCTCGGACAGGGGGCGGCGAGCAGTACTTC.

The chain links TRBV5-4 to TRBJ2-7; possible D gene TRBD2, 5 bases. V lost 0 bases and J 0 bases, leaving 13 bases between the germline ends. Per germline, CDR1 SGHNT and CDR2 YYREEE (reference sequence). The CDR3 length is 16 residues. The CDR3 is CASSLESQDSSYEQYF. CDR3 bases: TGTGCCAGCAGCTTGGAATCTCAGGACTCCTCCTACGAGCAGTACTTC.

The chain recombines TRBV2 with TRBJ2-7; 9 bases line up with TRBD1. The V gene end was trimmed by 9 bases and the J gene end by 3 bases; junction bases not matched to a gene: 9. The CDR3 consists of 14 residues. Germline loops: CDR1 SNHLY, CDR2 FYNNEI. The CDR3 here is CASGETGGGYEQYF. Written as DNA, the CDR3 is TGTGCCAGTGGGGAGACAGGGGGAGGCTACGAGCAGTACTTC.

The J gene is TRBJ2-5, the V gene TRBV3-1 (or the pseudogene TRBV3-2); 9 positions agree with TRBD2. There are 14 residues in the CDR3. V shed 6 bases and J 5 bases; nucleotides not matched to a gene: 7. Germline CDR1 LGHDT, CDR2 YNNKEL (reference sequence). The CDR3 is CASRSGTSFETQYF. CDR3 bases: TGTGCCAGCAGGAGTGGGACTAGCTTTGAGACCCAGTACTTC.

V is TRBV7-6 and J is TRBJ1-3, with 9 positions matching TRBD1. V trimming: 1 base; J trimming: 2 bases; junction bases outside the gene matches: 3. This CDR3 comprises 16 residues. CDR1 and CDR2 (germline): SGHVS, FNYEAQ. CDR3 protein: CASSLDGDRAGNTIYF. Here the CDR3 DNA reads TGTGCCAGCAGCTTAGATGGGGACAGGGCTGGAAACACCATATATTTT.

The rearrangement uses TRBV19 and TRBJ1-1; D perhaps matches TRBD1 (5 bases). Germline CDR1 reads LNHDA; CDR2 reads SQIVND (reference sequence). Trimming left V 1 base short and J 0 bases short, with 9 bases between. The CDR3 runs 15 residues. CDR3 sequence: CASSIGGGMNTEAFF. CDR3 DNA sequence: TGTGCCAGTAGTATAGGGGGCGGGATGAACACTGAAGCTTTCTTT.

V is TRBV6-6 and J is TRBJ1-6; no clear D gene. The CDR3 spans 18 residues. Germline V gene sequence: CDR1 MNHNY, CDR2 SVGAGI (reference sequence). Trimming shortened V by 5 bases and J by 0 bases, and 17 bases separated the two germline ends. Here the CDR3 reads CASSRKGGKGSYNSPLHF. In DNA, the CDR3 is TGTGCCAGCAGTCGCAAGGGAGGAAAGGGCTCCTATAATTCACCCCTCCACTTT.

DNA for the CDR3: TGTGCCAGCAGCTCCCGGGGGACGAATGAAAAACTGTTTTTT. It specifies CASSSRGTNEKLFF. This sequence joins TRBV5-6 and TRBJ1-4, with D possibly being TRBD1 (5 bases). With 3 bases removed from V and 5 bases from J, the gap between germline ends came to 11 bases. The germline gives CDR1 SGHDT, CDR2 YYEEEE. This CDR3 has 14 amino acids. Looking up the rest from reference TRBV5-6 and TRBJ1-4 gives the full variable domain: DAGVTQSPTHLIKTRGQQVTLRCSPKSGHDTVSWYQQALGQGPQFIFQYYEEEERQRGNFPDRFSGHQFPNYSSELNVNALLLGDSALYLCASSSRGTNEKLFFGSGTQLSVL.

CDR3 bases: TGTGCCAGTATGGGGCAGGGCCATATCTCTGGAAACACCATATATTTT. It yields the protein CASMGQGHISGNTIYF. The V and J genes are TRBV19 and TRBJ1-3; possible D gene TRBD1, 5 bases. V was shortened by 7 bases and J by 0 bases, with 16 bases between the two germline ends. The CDR3 is 16 amino acids. Germline V gives CDR1 LNHDA, CDR2 SQIVND (reference sequence).

The CDR3 loop reads CAISDLPDRGYGNTIYF. CDR3 nucleotides: TGTGCCATCAGTGACCTACCGGACAGGGGTTATGGAAACACCATATATTTT. The chain is built from TRBV10-3 and TRBJ1-3; 9 bases fit TRBD1. The CDR3 loop spans 17 amino acids. V gave up 3 bases and J gave up 3 bases; unmatched junction bases: 9. Germline V gene data show CDR1 as ENHRY and CDR2 as SYGVKD.

The rearrangement joins TRBV2 to TRBJ1-1; D remains ambiguous. Germline loops: CDR1 SNHLY, CDR2 FYNNEI. V gave up 4 bases and J gave up 1 base, with 7 bases separating them. The CDR3 has 13 amino acids. CDR3 amino acids: CASSVEGNTEAFF. The DNA of the CDR3 is TGTGCCAGCAGTGTTGAGGGGAACACTGAAGCTTTCTTT.

This clone was seen just once. The chain has TRBV5-6 and TRBJ1-1, with a possible D match to TRBD1 (5 bases). The CDR3 covers 15 residues. Germline assignment: CDR1 SGHDT and CDR2 YYEEEE. V lost 5 bases and J lost 0, with 14 bases in between. CDR3 region: CASRTRTKMNTEAFF. The CDR3 bases are TGTGCCAGCAGGACGAGGACAAAAATGAACACTGAAGCTTTCTTT.

The rearrangement uses TRBV6-4 and TRBJ2-2; D remains unclear. This CDR3 has 14 residues. V lost 3 bases and J lost 3, with 8 bases in between. CDR1 MRHNA and CDR2 SNTAGT come from the germline V gene. The CDR3 nucleotides are TGTGCCAGCAGTGAGGAGCATTACACCGGGGAGCTGTTTTTT. It yields the protein CASSEEHYTGELFF.

The chain recombines TRBV9 with TRBJ1-1, with D maybe TRBD1 (5 bases). The CDR3 loop spans 14 amino acids. Germline V gene data show CDR1 as SGDLS and CDR2 as YYNGEE. V was cut by 0 bases and J by 8 bases, with 14 bases left in between. CDR3 DNA: TGTGCCAGCAGCGTAGTAGGGGTTCCCCACGAAGCTTTCTTT. This translates into CASSVVGVPHEAFF.

The chain is built from TRBV9 and TRBJ2-1, with TRBD1 matching 9 bases. The CDR3 has 15 residues. V gave up 0 bases and J gave up 4 bases; unmatched junction bases: 2. Looked up from germline, CDR1 is SGDLS and CDR2 is YYNGEE. The CDR3: CASSVGQGVYNEQFF. The CDR3 DNA sequence: TGTGCCAGCAGCGTAGGACAGGGGGTATACAATGAGCAGTTCTTC.

V gene TRBV19 combines with J gene TRBJ1-5, with D tentatively TRBD1 (5 bases). The CDR3 runs to 14 residues. From germline, CDR1 is LNHDA and CDR2 SQIVND (reference sequence). V was cut by 1 base and J by 6 bases, with 10 bases left in between. The CDR3 DNA is TGTGCCAGTAGTATAGCAGGAACAGGTCAGCCCCAGCATTTT. It encodes CASSIAGTGQPQHF.

This sequence joins TRBV7-9 and TRBJ2-3; 11 bases match TRBD2. This CDR3 contains 16 residues. J gave up 1 base and V 5 bases, and 5 bases lay outside the gene matches. Germline-derived CDR1 and CDR2 are SEHNR and FQNEAQ (reference sequence). As DNA, the CDR3 is TGTGCCAGCAGCCAAGGGACTAGCGGTCGCACAGATACGCAGTATTTT. This gives the protein CASSQGTSGRTDTQYF.

This clone was seen a handful of times. The chain joins TRBV7-8 to TRBJ1-2; no firm D call. The CDR3 contains 16 residues. Deletions cut 1 base from V and 4 bases from J, with 16 bases between. CDR1 SGHVS and CDR2 FQNEAQ come from the germline V gene. CDR3 bases: TGTGCCAGCAGCTTAGTTGGGTCGGACGGAGGCTATGGCTACACCTTC. It codes for CASSLVGSDGGYGYTF.

The chain joins TRBV12-3 or TRBV12-4 to TRBJ1-2; 8 bases agree with TRBD1. The V segment lost 5 bases and the J segment 6 bases; nucleotides outside the gene matches: 5. This CDR3 is 13 amino acids long. In nucleotides, the CDR3 is TGTGCCAGCAGTCAGGACAGGGTGCATGGCTACACCTTC. This translates into CASSQDRVHGYTF.

Here the CDR3 DNA reads TGTGCCAGCAGCCGAGTGGGACAGGGGTTGGGGGAGACCCAGTACTTC. This encodes CASSRVGQGLGETQYF. The chain couples TRBV5-5 to TRBJ2-5; 10 bases line up with TRBD1. J was trimmed by 5 bases and V by 4 bases; bases with no gene match: 11. The CDR3 runs 16 residues. The V gene's germline CDR1 is SGHKS and CDR2 YYEKEE (reference sequence).

The rearrangement links TRBV5-1 to TRBJ2-7; 11 bases are a match to TRBD1. CDR3 length: 19 residues. In germline, CDR1 is SGHRS, CDR2 YFSETQ. Germline trimming cut 1 base from V and 2 bases from J; bases unmatched to any gene: 14. DNA for the CDR3: TGCGCCAGCAGCTTGAGACCGGTTGGGGGGACAGGGGGAACCTACGAGCAGTACTTC. Its translation: CASSLRPVGGTGGTYEQYF.

This clone was seen a single time. The V and J genes are TRBV10-2 and TRBJ2-7, with a weak D call TRBD2 (5 bases). The CDR3 has 12 amino acids. Trimming left V 8 bases short and J 0 bases short, with 8 bases between. Germline V gene sequence: CDR1 WSHSY, CDR2 SAAADI. In DNA form, the CDR3 reads TGCGCCAGCTCGGACTTCTCCTACGAGCAGTACTTC. Its protein product is CASSDFSYEQYF.

The V gene is TRBV13, the J gene TRBJ2-1, with 13 nucleotides matching TRBD2. Germline trimming cut 5 bases from V and 7 bases from J; bases unmatched to any gene: 8. The CDR3 extends over 16 amino acids. The germline CDR1 and CDR2 sequences are PRHDT and FYEKMQ (reference sequence). As DNA, the CDR3 is TGTGCCAGCAGCATAACACTAGCGGGGGGGCTGAATGAGCAGTTCTTC. Translation gives CASSITLAGGLNEQFF. The full variable domain, its missing parts supplied by reference TRBV13 and TRBJ2-1, is AAGVIQSPRHLIKEKRETATLKCYPIPRHDTVYWYQQGPGQDPQFLISFYEKMQSDKGSIPDRFSAQQFSDYHSELNMSSLELGDSALYFCASSITLAGGLNEQFFGPGTRLTVL.

CDR3 DNA: TGTGCCAGCAGCCGAGAGCGGACGACTACTCTAGCCAAAAACATTCAGTACTTC. Translation: CASSRERTTTLAKNIQYF. V and J are TRBV7-8 and TRBJ2-4; D may be TRBD2 (5 bases). Germline CDR1 is SGHVS and CDR2 is FQNEAQ. Trimming took 5 bases from V and 0 from J, leaving 20 bases between them. The CDR3 has 18 amino acids.

The chain employs TRBV7-8 and TRBJ1-4; D uncertain. The CDR3 covers 14 residues. V shed 1 base and J shed 7 bases, with 10 bases lying between them. Germline V gene data show CDR1 as SGHVS and CDR2 as FQNEAQ. In nucleotides, the CDR3 is TGTGCCAGCAGCTTAGGAGGTATTGGTGAAAAACTGTTTTTT. Amino acids: CASSLGGIGEKLFF.

The rearrangement joins TRBV20-1 to TRBJ2-1; 12 bases are shared with TRBD2. Trimming took 3 bases from V and 3 from J; bases not matched to a gene: 6. The CDR3 covers 16 residues. Germline V gene lookup returns CDR1 DFQATT and CDR2 SNEGSKA (reference sequence). The CDR3 region has the DNA TGCAGTGCTAGTGCTAGCGGGGGGGAGTTCTACAATGAGCAGTTCTTC. Protein: CSASASGGEFYNEQFF.